The rows below give T cell receptor beta chains drawn from one sample of a study of T cell responses to AZD1222 COVID-19 vaccine. The assay was immunoSEQ multiplex PCR, and TCRdb's table has in-frame clones only and misses some. The table includes around 130,000 clones, about 88% detected once. Sequencing used peripheral blood, obtained 28 days after the second AZD1222 dose. These receptor sequences come from an adult who received the AZD1222 COVID-19 vaccine. The CDR3 runs from the conserved cysteine through the conserved F or W. The D gene is left open where the match is weak. A clone size is listed for some rows: how often the clone was seen (once, few, many), or a class if it is expanded.

d_call	v_call	clone_size	j_call	cdr3_nt	cdr3_aa
TRBD1	TRBV19	NA	TRBJ2-2	TGTGCCAGTAGTACTCAGGGGGTGACCGGGGAGCTGTTTTTT	CASSTQGVTGELFF
NA	TRBV19	NA	TRBJ2-7	TGTGCCAGTAGTATTGGCCAAAGTCCCACCTACGAGCAGTACTTC	CASSIGQSPTYEQYF
TRBD1	TRBV19	NA	TRBJ2-7	TGTGCCCCAGGGGACAGGGACAAGGTAAGCTACGAGCAGTACTTC	CAPGDRDKVSYEQYF
NA	TRBV27	NA	TRBJ2-7	TGTGCCAGCAGCACCCGGGACAACTCCTACGAGCAGTACTTC	CASSTRDNSYEQYF
NA	TRBV2	NA	TRBJ1-1	TGTGCCAGCAGTGAAGCGCTTTTTACAGGCACTGAAGCTTTCTTT	CASSEALFTGTEAFF
TRBD1	TRBV5-1	once	TRBJ2-4	TGCGCCAGCAGCTTGGCCGGACAGGGGCTAGCCAAAAACATTCAGTACTTC	CASSLAGQGLAKNIQYF
NA	TRBV7-9	NA	TRBJ2-4	TGTGCCAGCAGCCAAACTATAGCCAAAAACATTCAGTACTTC	CASSQTIAKNIQYF
TRBD1	TRBV6-5	NA	TRBJ1-4	TGTGCCAGCAAGAGAGACAGGGCGCACATTGAAAAACTGTTTTTT	CASKRDRAHIEKLFF
NA	TRBV19	NA	TRBJ1-6	TGTGCCAGTAGTATAGATCGTCGGACGGACTATAATTCACCCCTCCACTTT	CASSIDRRTDYNSPLHF
NA	TRBV5-6	few	TRBJ1-6	TGTGCCAGTCAACGGGCCCTAGGCTCACCCCTCCACTTT	CASQRALGSPLHF
NA	TRBV6-2/TRBV6-3	NA	TRBJ1-2	TGTGCCAGCAGTTTGGCCGTATCCTATGGCTACACCTTC	CASSLAVSYGYTF
TRBD1	TRBV7-9	NA	TRBJ2-4	TGTGCCAGCAGCCCGGACAGGGGCGCCAAAAACATTCAGTACTTC	CASSPDRGAKNIQYF
NA	TRBV7-2	few	TRBJ1-1	TGTGCCAGCAGCCGTCCGGGGACGCCCAAAGAAGCTTTCTTT	CASSRPGTPKEAFF
NA	TRBV5-1	NA	TRBJ2-3	TGCGCCAGCAGCTTTGGGCCGTCGGATACGCAGTATTTT	CASSFGPSDTQYF
NA	TRBV7-2	few	TRBJ1-2	TGTGCCAGCAGCTTAGCGGCCGGGGGGGGAAATGGCTACACCTTC	CASSLAAGGGNGYTF
NA	TRBV3-1/TRBV3-2	NA	TRBJ1-2	TGTGCCAGCAGCCAAGCAGATAACTATGGCTACACCTTC	CASSQADNYGYTF
TRBD2	TRBV9	NA	TRBJ2-3	TGTGCCAGCAGCCCACATCTGCTAGCGGGGAAATCAAATACGCAGTATTTT	CASSPHLLAGKSNTQYF
NA	TRBV16	NA	TRBJ1-1	TGTGCCAGCAGCCAGGACGCGAACACTGAAGCTTTCTTT	CASSQDANTEAFF
TRBD2	TRBV4-2	NA	TRBJ2-7	TGTGCCAGCAGCCCAGGGACTACCCTAGGGAACGAGCAGTACTTC	CASSPGTTLGNEQYF
TRBD1	TRBV2	NA	TRBJ1-4	TGTGCCAGCAGTGAAGGCTCAGGGGGCGTAAGGGAAAAACTGTTTTTT	CASSEGSGGVREKLFF
TRBD1	TRBV30	once	TRBJ1-1	TGTGCCTGGAGTGTAAATCTGGGACAGGGAAACACTGAAGCTTTCTTT	CAWSVNLGQGNTEAFF
NA	TRBV13	NA	TRBJ2-1	TGTGCCAGCAGCTTAGACGCCGGGACCCGGGTCGACAATGAGCAGTTCTTC	CASSLDAGTRVDNEQFF
NA	TRBV4-1	NA	TRBJ1-4	TGCGCCAGCAGCCCTCCGGGCCGGAACGGTGAAAAACTGTTTTTT	CASSPPGRNGEKLFF
TRBD1	TRBV5-1	NA	TRBJ2-1	TGCGCCAGCAGCTTGAGCGGGACAGGGGACAATGAGCAGTTCTTC	CASSLSGTGDNEQFF
TRBD1	TRBV7-8	few	TRBJ1-6	TGTGCCAGCAGCTTGGACAGGGGGCGATCACCCCTCCACTTT	CASSLDRGRSPLHF
TRBD1	TRBV9	once	TRBJ2-2	TGTGCCAGCAGCGAACGGACAGGCTCTCGCGGGGAGCTGTTTTTT	CASSERTGSRGELFF
TRBD1	TRBV28	NA	TRBJ1-5	TGTGCCAGCAGTCCGTACAGGGGCCCGAGGGGGTTTGGCAATCAGCCCCAGCATTTT	CASSPYRGPRGFGNQPQHF
TRBD1	TRBV10-3	few	TRBJ1-2	TGTGCCATCAGTGAGAGTCCTGGGACAGTAAACTATGGCTACACCTTC	CAISESPGTVNYGYTF
TRBD1	TRBV4-3	once	TRBJ2-2	TGCGCCAGCAGCCAGGGACAGGGACGGAACACCGGGGAGCTGTTTTTT	CASSQGQGRNTGELFF
NA	TRBV5-8	NA	TRBJ2-1	TGTGCCAGCAGACAGGGCGGCTACAATGAGCAGTTCTTC	CASRQGGYNEQFF
NA	TRBV2	NA	TRBJ1-1	TGTGCCAGCAGAACTGAGGGAGGAACGGCTGAAGCTTTCTTT	CASRTEGGTAEAFF
TRBD2	TRBV27	once	TRBJ2-7	TGTGCCAGCAGTTTAAGAATCGGGGGGGCCTACGAGCAGTACTTC	CASSLRIGGAYEQYF